The 32 T cell receptor beta chains presented below share a single source sample, sequenced in a study of cytomegalovirus exposure and HLA in healthy donors. The PCR ran on 60 Vbeta and 13 Jbeta primers. The data were produced by immunoSEQ multiplex PCR, yet TCRdb's version contains in-frame clones alone and is incomplete. This sample has about 170,000 clones, with over 60% found just once. The specimen sequenced was PBMCs. These receptors originate from a female donor in good health and CMV-seronegative.

V and J are TRBV11-2 and TRBJ2-7, with D perhaps matching TRBD2 (6 bases). The CDR3 has 13 residues. CDR1 is SGHAT, CDR2 FQNNGV, per germline. Trimming left V 4 bases short and J 3 bases short, with 10 bases between. DNA of the CDR3: TGTGCCAGCAGCTCCGGGACTTACTACGAGCAGTACTTC. This encodes CASSSGTYYEQYF. The variable domain in full, completed from reference TRBV11-2 and TRBJ2-7, reads EAGVAQSPRYKIIEKRQSVAFWCNPISGHATLYWYQQILGQGPKLLIQFQNNGVVDDSQLPKDRFSAERLKGVDSTLKIQPAKLEDSAVYLCASSSGTYYEQYFGPGTRLTVT.

This chain uses TRBV28 with TRBJ2-5, with D tentatively TRBD1 (5 bases). The closer fit of TRBJ2-7 to the DNA end suggests the J call may be wrong. The CDR3 is 14 residues long. Germline lookup yields CDR1 MDHEN and CDR2 SYDVKM. CDR3: CASSFKGVSYEQYF. CDR3 nucleotides: TGTGCCAGCAGTTTTAAAGGGGTTAGCTACGAGCAGTACTTC.

The CDR3 nucleotides read TGTGCCACCCGGGACAGAAATAATTCACCCCTCCACTTT. Amino acid sequence: CATRDRNNSPLHF. The chain links TRBV10-3 to TRBJ1-6, with 7 nucleotides matching TRBD1. Germline trimming cut 10 bases from V and 5 bases from J; bases unmatched to any gene: 5. The CDR3 is made up of 13 amino acids. Germline CDR1 is ENHRY and CDR2 is SYGVKD.

The genes are TRBV7-2 and TRBJ2-3, with no clear D. This CDR3 region has 12 residues. With 2 bases removed from V and 4 bases from J, the gap between germline ends came to 4 bases. CDR1 SGHTA and CDR2 FQGNSA come from the germline V gene. Here the CDR3 reads CASSLFADTQYF. The CDR3 DNA reads as TGTGCCAGCAGCTTATTCGCAGATACGCAGTATTTT.

The V call is TRBV7-2, the J call TRBJ1-2; D might be TRBD1 (5 bases). The germline V and J ends were trimmed by 5 bases and 1 base, with 14 bases remaining between them. Germline CDR1 is SGHTA and CDR2 is FQGNSA. The CDR3 loop spans 15 amino acids. The CDR3 DNA reads as TGTGCCAGCAGCCCTAGCGGGGCTCTTAACTATGGCTACACCTTC. This translates into CASSPSGALNYGYTF.

V usage is TRBV19 and J usage is TRBJ2-5; 9 nucleotides agree with TRBD2. After removal of 2 bases from V and 5 bases from J, the junction contained 9 bases not matched to a gene. CDR1 and CDR2 (germline): LNHDA, SQIVND (reference sequence). The CDR3 has 16 amino acids. The DNA of the CDR3 is TGTGCCAGTAGTATAATGGCTAGCGGGACCGGGGAGACCCAGTACTTC. This codes for CASSIMASGTGETQYF.

The V gene is TRBV7-9, the J gene TRBJ1-4; tentative D call: TRBD1 (5 bases). The V and J ends lost 2 bases and 5 bases respectively, with 12 bases between them. Germline V gene data show CDR1 as SEHNR and CDR2 as FQNEAQ (reference sequence). The length of the CDR3 is 15 residues. The CDR3 DNA reads as TGTGCCAGCAGCTTAAATACAGGTGGAAATGAAAAACTGTTTTTT. Translation: CASSLNTGGNEKLFF.

In nucleotides, the CDR3 is TGTGCCAGCAGTGCCGGGACTAGCGGGAGCTATGAGCAGTTCTTC. This gives the protein CASSAGTSGSYEQFF. The chain has TRBV28 and TRBJ2-1; 14 bases fit TRBD2. The CDR3 runs to 15 residues. Germline CDR1 MDHEN, CDR2 SYDVKM. V was clipped by 5 bases and J by 8 bases; unmatched bases: 5.

V and J are TRBV19 and TRBJ1-2, with 9 positions matching TRBD1. This CDR3 region has 14 residues. The V gene's germline CDR1 is LNHDA and CDR2 SQIVND (reference sequence). V shed 3 bases and J 7 bases; nucleotides not matched to a gene: 6. The CDR3 sequence is CASSITGQGVGYTF. CDR3 bases: TGTGCCAGTAGTATTACGGGACAGGGAGTTGGCTACACCTTC. Based on the CDR3 plus reference TRBV19 and TRBJ1-2, the full variable domain is DGGITQSPKYLFRKEGQNVTLSCEQNLNHDAMYWYRQDPGQGLRLIYYSQIVNDFQKGDIAEGYSVSREKKESFPLTVTSAQKNPTAFYLCASSITGQGVGYTFGSGTRLTVV.

This sequence joins TRBV21-1 and TRBJ1-5. TRBV21-1 is an annotated pseudogene. The CDR3 contains 15 residues. The CDR3 loop reads CASSKYRESNQPQHF. CDR3 coding DNA: TGTGCCAGCAGCAAGTATCGGGAAAGCAATCAGCCCCAGCATTTT.

This chain connects TRBV2 to TRBJ2-2; 13 positions agree with TRBD2. V lost 6 bases to trimming and J lost 5 bases; unmatched junction nucleotides: 3. This CDR3 region has 15 residues. CDR1 is SNHLY and CDR2 is FYNNEI in the germline V gene. The CDR3 region is CASSRTSGRTGELFF. The DNA for the CDR3 is TGTGCCAGCAGCCGGACTAGCGGGAGAACCGGGGAGCTGTTTTTT.

The chain has TRBV7-8 and TRBJ2-5, with 8 positions matching TRBD2. V trimming: 4 bases; J trimming: 7 bases; junction bases outside the gene matches: 11. The CDR3 has 15 residues. The germline V gene has CDR1 SGHVS and CDR2 FQNEAQ. The CDR3: CASSSLAGWASTQYF. The CDR3 nucleotides read TGTGCCAGCAGCTCGTTAGCGGGGTGGGCCTCGACCCAGTACTTC.

V and J are TRBV5-6 and TRBJ2-7; 8 bases map to TRBD2. With V trimmed by 4 bases and J by 4 bases, 7 bases remained unmatched. This CDR3 region has 14 residues. Germline lookup yields CDR1 SGHDT and CDR2 YYEEEE. This CDR3 reads CASSPTGRGYEQYF. The CDR3 DNA is TGTGCCAGCAGCCCTACCGGGAGGGGGTACGAGCAGTACTTC.

The chain recombines TRBV10-3 with TRBJ1-1, with TRBD1 as a possible D gene (5 bases). V was clipped by 0 bases and J by 1 base, with 9 bases between them. From germline, CDR1 is ENHRY and CDR2 SYGVKD. The CDR3 extends over 15 amino acids. CDR3 sequence (DNA): TGTGCCATCAGTGAGTCGGGGCTTGGGAACACTGAAGCTTTCTTT. Translated: CAISESGLGNTEAFF.

The V gene is TRBV5-1, the J gene TRBJ2-5; D ambiguous. CDR1 and CDR2 (germline): SGHRS, YFSETQ. This CDR3 has 10 residues. V lost 7 bases to trimming and J lost 4 bases, with 5 bases between them. The CDR3 reads CASGRETQYF. The CDR3 coding sequence is TGCGCCAGCGGCCGAGAGACCCAGTACTTC.

V usage is TRBV30 and J usage is TRBJ2-7; D not resolved. Germline values: CDR1 GTSNPN, CDR2 SVGIG (reference sequence). This CDR3 spans 14 amino acids. Trimming cost V 2 bases and J 1 base, with 12 bases left between them. The CDR3 spells CAWSSWRFSYEQYF. The CDR3 DNA follows: TGTGCCTGGAGTTCTTGGCGGTTTTCCTACGAGCAGTACTTC.

The CDR3 protein is CASSFAAGTAKQYF. The CDR3 DNA is TGTGCCAGCAGTTTTGCGGCGGGTACGGCGAAGCAGTACTTC. The genes are TRBV28 and TRBJ2-7; a weak D match, TRBD2 (5 bases). Per germline, CDR1 MDHEN and CDR2 SYDVKM. The V gene lost 3 bases and the J gene lost 8 bases, with 17 bases spanning the gap. The CDR3 contains 14 residues. Supplemented by reference TRBV28 and TRBJ2-7, the full variable domain reads DVKVTQSSRYLVKRTGEKVFLECVQDMDHENMFWYRQDPGLGLRLIYFSYDVKMKEKGDIPEGYSVSREKKERFSLILESASTNQTSMYLCASSFAAGTAKQYFGPGTRLTVT.

The V gene is TRBV5-1, the J gene TRBJ1-2; D may be TRBD1 (6 bases). V gave up 1 base and J gave up 0 bases, with 10 bases separating them. The CDR3 runs to 15 residues. CDR1 is SGHRS, CDR2 YFSETQ, per germline. This chain's CDR3 is CASSLFQGPNYGYTF. The CDR3 DNA reads TGCGCCAGCAGCTTGTTTCAGGGGCCTAACTATGGCTACACCTTC.

The V call is TRBV11-2, the J call TRBJ2-3; maybe TRBD1 (5 bases). The V and J ends lost 4 bases and 1 base respectively, with 12 bases between them. The CDR3 is made up of 15 amino acids. The germline V gene encodes CDR1 SGHAT and CDR2 FQNNGV. CDR3 amino acids: CASSSDNRRTDTQYF. The CDR3 DNA follows: TGTGCCAGCAGCTCGGATAACAGGCGCACAGATACGCAGTATTTT.

This clone was counted only a few times. This chain uses TRBV7-2 with TRBJ1-4; D is unresolved. Germline CDR1 SGHTA, CDR2 FQGNSA. The CDR3 has 15 residues. V was trimmed by 4 bases and J by 0 bases, leaving 9 bases between them. The CDR3 protein is CASSSQATTNEKLFF. CDR3 nucleotide sequence: TGTGCCAGCAGCTCCCAGGCGACAACTAATGAAAAACTGTTTTTT. Full variable domain (outside the CDR3, taken from reference TRBV7-2 and TRBJ1-4): GAGVSQSPSNKVTEKGKDVELRCDPISGHTALYWYRQSLGQGLEFLIYFQGNSAPDKSGLPSDRFSAERTGGSVSTLTIQRTQQEDSAVYLCASSSQATTNEKLFFGSGTQLSVL.

This chain links TRBV19 with TRBJ2-3; 8 bases match TRBD1. Germline V gene sequence: CDR1 LNHDA, CDR2 SQIVND (reference sequence). This CDR3 has 14 residues. V lost 8 bases, J lost 4 bases, and 8 bases stayed unmatched. CDR3 in DNA: TGTGCCAGTTTCTCAACGGACAGGGCAGATACGCAGTATTTT. The encoded protein is CASFSTDRADTQYF.

This clone is a singleton in its sample. The rearrangement uses TRBV19 and TRBJ1-1; maybe TRBD1 (5 bases). There are 15 residues in the CDR3. V shed 3 bases and J shed 0 bases, with 11 bases lying between them. Germline CDR1 is LNHDA and CDR2 is SQIVND (reference sequence). CDR3 loop: CASSIENRMNTEAFF. The CDR3 DNA reads TGTGCCAGTAGTATTGAGAACAGGATGAACACTGAAGCTTTCTTT.

The chain recombines TRBV5-1 with TRBJ2-7, with TRBD2 identical over 9 bases. Germline V gene lookup returns CDR1 SGHRS and CDR2 YFSETQ. V lost 4 bases and J lost 2; bases outside the gene matches: 10. This CDR3 is 16 amino acids long. CDR3 nucleotides: TGCGCCAGCAGCCGCAGGGCTAGCGGGAACCCCTACGAGCAGTACTTC. The encoded protein is CASSRRASGNPYEQYF. Full variable domain (rest looked up from reference TRBV5-1 and TRBJ2-7): KAGVTQTPRYLIKTRGQQVTLSCSPISGHRSVSWYQQTPGQGLQFLFEYFSETQRNKGNFPGRFSGRQFSNSRSEMNVSTLELGDSALYLCASSRRASGNPYEQYFGPGTRLTVT.

The chain carries TRBV11-2 and TRBJ1-1; D remains ambiguous. V lost 3 bases and J lost 0, with 11 bases in between. The CDR3 covers 15 residues. Germline CDR1 and CDR2: SGHAT and FQNNGV. CDR3 sequence (DNA): TGTGCCAGCAGCTTGGGGAGGAACTTGAACACTGAAGCTTTCTTT. This encodes CASSLGRNLNTEAFF.

This clone was counted only a few times. The chain uses TRBV7-2 and TRBJ2-2, with a possible D match to TRBD1 (6 bases). Germline V lookup: CDR1 SGHTA, CDR2 FQGNSA. There are 15 residues in the CDR3. The V and J ends lost 5 bases and 4 bases respectively, with 14 bases between them. The chain's CDR3 is CASSEYRVGTGELFF. The DNA of the CDR3 is TGTGCCAGCAGCGAGTACAGGGTGGGCACCGGGGAGCTGTTTTTT.

This chain joins TRBV4-3 and TRBJ2-4, with 11 positions matching TRBD2. The junction had 4 bases not matched to a gene; V was cut back by 1 base and J by 8 bases. The CDR3 runs 15 residues. Germline lookup yields CDR1 LGHNA and CDR2 YSLEER. The CDR3 DNA reads as TGCGCCAGCAGCCAAGTGACTAGCGGGGCGGACATTCAGTACTTC. It yields the protein CASSQVTSGADIQYF.

V is TRBV10-3 and J is TRBJ1-1; D call uncertain. V lost 2 bases, J lost 11 bases, and 12 bases lay in between. The CDR3 has 12 amino acids. Germline V gene lookup returns CDR1 ENHRY and CDR2 SYGVKD. CDR3 region: CAISEVAERAFF. The CDR3 DNA reads as TGTGCCATCAGTGAGGTTGCAGAGCGGGCTTTCTTT.

The chain has TRBV19 and TRBJ1-2; no clear D. The V end lost 10 bases, the J end lost 8 bases, and 14 bases lay between the germline ends. The CDR3 has 11 residues. The germline CDR1 and CDR2 sequences are LNHDA and SQIVND (reference sequence). The CDR3: CATNSGRGYTF. CDR3 coding DNA: TGTGCCACAAACAGTGGTCGGGGCTACACCTTC.

The chain has TRBV30 and TRBJ2-5; 12 bases map to TRBD1. The CDR3 sequence is 14 residues long. The germline V gene has CDR1 GTSNPN and CDR2 SVGIG (reference sequence). J gave up 5 bases and V 6 bases, and 7 bases lay outside the gene matches. CDR3 bases: TGTGCCTGCCGGGGGACAGGGGGCTGGGAGACCCAGTACTTC. This gives the protein CACRGTGGWETQYF.

The chain recombines TRBV5-6 with TRBJ2-5; 7 nucleotides line up with TRBD2. V gave up 4 bases and J gave up 7 bases; unmatched junction bases: 1. The CDR3 spans 11 residues. Looked up from germline, CDR1 is SGHDT and CDR2 is YYEEEE. CDR3: CASSPGGTQYF. As DNA, the CDR3 is TGTGCCAGCAGCCCGGGGGGGACCCAGTACTTC. The full variable domain, its missing parts supplied by reference TRBV5-6 and TRBJ2-5, is DAGVTQSPTHLIKTRGQQVTLRCSPKSGHDTVSWYQQALGQGPQFIFQYYEEEERQRGNFPDRFSGHQFPNYSSELNVNALLLGDSALYLCASSPGGTQYFGPGTRLLVL.

The rearrangement uses TRBV2 and TRBJ2-7; 7 bases agree with TRBD2. Germline assignment: CDR1 SNHLY and CDR2 FYNNEI. The CDR3 spans 16 residues. With 4 bases clipped from V and 2 bases from J, the junction kept 11 bases outside the gene matches. This CDR3 reads CASSVLHSGATYEQYF. For the CDR3, the DNA is TGTGCCAGCAGTGTCCTTCACAGCGGGGCCACCTACGAGCAGTACTTC.

This clone was seen a single time. The chain combines TRBV6-5 with TRBJ2-5; 7 positions match TRBD2. J lost 4 bases, V lost 5 bases, and 4 bases had no gene match. The CDR3 contains 13 residues. Looked up from germline, CDR1 is MNHEY and CDR2 is SVGAGI. CDR3 DNA sequence: TGTGCCAGCAGTCCTTGGGGGGGAGAGACCCAGTACTTC. Translating gives CASSPWGGETQYF.